The 24 T cell receptor beta chains below all came from one sample that was sequenced in a study of cytomegalovirus exposure and HLA in healthy donors. Researchers ran the PCR with 60 Vbeta and 13 Jbeta primers. Sequencing was performed with immunoSEQ multiplex PCR; in TCRdb, only in-frame clones are kept and a portion is missing. The repertoire includes around 150,000 clones, around four fifths of them detected once, and 0.95% to 1% sits in the top ten. Material: PBMCs. Source of these receptors: a girl aged 2 to 9 in good health and CMV-seropositive.

This sequence joins TRBV5-8 and TRBJ1-4; D might be TRBD1 (5 bases). Germline V gene data show CDR1 as SGHTS and CDR2 as YDEGEE. The V gene lost 0 bases and the J gene lost 0 bases, with 9 bases spanning the gap. The CDR3 is 16 amino acids. This CDR3 reads CASSLGQQATNEKLFF. The DNA of the CDR3 is TGTGCCAGCAGCTTGGGACAGCAAGCAACTAATGAAAAACTGTTTTTT.

V gene TRBV4-1 combines with J gene TRBJ2-2; possibly TRBD2 for D (6 bases). V lost 3 bases and J 5 bases, leaving 22 bases between the germline ends. This CDR3 is built from 18 residues. CDR1 MGHRA and CDR2 YSYEKL come from the germline V gene. CDR3 bases: TGCGCCAGCAGCCAGGGGTTGGCATCAGCGGGTCGAACCGGGGAGCTGTTTTTT. Its protein product is CASSQGLASAGRTGELFF.

In this sample, this clone turned up once. The gene calls are TRBV7-9 and TRBJ1-2, with D possibly being TRBD1 (5 bases). This CDR3 spans 16 amino acids. V lost 0 bases, J lost 4 bases, and 15 bases lay in between. Per the germline V gene, CDR1 is SEHNR and CDR2 is FQNEAQ (reference sequence). CDR3 loop: CASSLASEGLTYGYTF. The DNA for the CDR3 is TGTGCCAGCAGCTTAGCCTCTGAGGGACTTACCTATGGCTACACCTTC.

The chain uses TRBV30 and TRBJ1-6; 8 bases align to TRBD1. The CDR3 is made up of 17 amino acids. Germline V lookup: CDR1 GTSNPN, CDR2 SVGIG (reference sequence). V dropped 1 base and J dropped 10; count of bases not matched to a gene: 15. CDR3 amino acids: CAWSGGQGLAFWSPLHF. The CDR3 DNA reads as TGTGCCTGGAGTGGAGGACAGGGTTTAGCTTTTTGGTCACCCCTCCACTTT.

This rearrangement joins TRBV5-1 to TRBJ1-2; D not certain. This CDR3 region has 13 residues. Germline V gives CDR1 SGHRS, CDR2 YFSETQ. V was cut by 0 bases and J by 3 bases, with 6 bases left in between. In DNA form, the CDR3 reads TGCGCCAGCAGCTTGGAGCAGGACTATGGCTACACCTTC. It codes for CASSLEQDYGYTF.

The chain joins TRBV5-3 to TRBJ1-6; unclear D gene. TRBV5-3 is classed as an ORF, of uncertain function. Deletions cut 7 bases from V and 6 bases from J, with 14 bases between. CDR3 size: 14 residues. CDR3 in amino acids: CARSLTPSNSPLHF. The CDR3 nucleotides read TGTGCCAGATCCCTGACACCAAGTAATTCACCCCTCCACTTT.

V is TRBV7-6 and J is TRBJ2-2, with D possibly TRBD2 on 6 matching bases. V lost 5 bases, J lost 5 bases, and 12 bases lay in between. The V gene's germline CDR1 is SGHVS and CDR2 FNYEAQ. This CDR3 comprises 14 residues. Here the CDR3 DNA reads TGTGCCAGCAGCCCGAGACTAGTTACCGGGGAGCTGTTTTTT. Translated: CASSPRLVTGELFF.

The CDR3: CASSLAWGSTDTQYF. In DNA, the CDR3 is TGTGCCAGCAGCTTAGCCTGGGGCTCCACAGATACGCAGTATTTT. This chain uses TRBV13 with TRBJ2-3; tentatively, D is TRBD1 (5 bases). Germline V gene sequence: CDR1 PRHDT, CDR2 FYEKMQ (reference sequence). The CDR3 runs 15 residues. Trimming pared 1 base from V and 2 bases from J, leaving 10 bases between.

The chain joins TRBV5-1 to TRBJ1-1, with 9 bases aligning to TRBD1. V was pared by 3 bases and J by 0 bases, with 3 bases of the junction left unmatched. CDR1 is SGHRS and CDR2 is YFSETQ in the germline V gene. This CDR3 has 15 residues. CDR3 bases: TGCGCCAGCAGCTCCGGGGACAGGGTGAACACTGAAGCTTTCTTT. Protein product: CASSSGDRVNTEAFF.

The chain uses TRBV28 and TRBJ1-5; 8 bases match TRBD1. Per the germline V gene, CDR1 is MDHEN and CDR2 is SYDVKM. This CDR3 is 14 amino acids long. Unmatched junction bases numbered 6, after V lost 5 bases and J lost 6 bases. The CDR3 DNA follows: TGTGCCAGCAGTCCGACAGGGGAGGTTCAGCCCCAGCATTTT. Amino acids: CASSPTGEVQPQHF.

The chain recombines TRBV7-8 with TRBJ1-5, with unresolved D. The germline V gene encodes CDR1 SGHVS and CDR2 FQNEAQ. The CDR3 length is 14 residues. Deletions cut 5 bases from V and 4 bases from J, with 12 bases between. CDR3 sequence reads: CASSEPSLNQPQHF. The CDR3 coding sequence is TGTGCCAGCAGCGAGCCAAGTCTTAATCAGCCCCAGCATTTT.

Here the CDR3 DNA reads TGTGCCTGGAGTACCGGTCAACAGGGAAACACCATATATTTT. Amino acid sequence: CAWSTGQQGNTIYF. This chain joins TRBV30 and TRBJ1-3; D uncertain. V was trimmed by 2 bases and J by 4 bases, leaving 12 bases between them. Germline CDR1 GTSNPN, CDR2 SVGIG (reference sequence). The CDR3 loop spans 14 amino acids.

The V and J genes are TRBV7-6 and TRBJ2-1; 9 bases are a match to TRBD2. The CDR3 loop spans 14 amino acids. Trimming removed 5 bases from V and 2 bases from J; junction bases left unmatched: 1. The germline CDR1 and CDR2 sequences are SGHVS and FNYEAQ. The CDR3 bases are TGTGCCAGCAGCCCTAGCGGGACCTACAATGAGCAGTTCTTC. This translates into CASSPSGTYNEQFF.

This clone was counted only a few times. The chain recombines TRBV19 with TRBJ1-5; a possible D gene is TRBD1 (5 bases). The CDR3 has 14 residues. Trimming cost V 3 bases and J 7 bases, with 13 bases left between them. From germline, CDR1 is LNHDA and CDR2 SQIVND (reference sequence). Written as DNA, the CDR3 is TGTGCCAGTAGTATTAACGGGGGTGGACAGCCCCAGCATTTT. Residues: CASSINGGGQPQHF.

There are a few counts of this clone. The junction departs from germline at one end; a sequencing error may be responsible. This chain links TRBV7-9 with TRBJ2-2; 8 nucleotides align to TRBD2. This CDR3 has 17 amino acids. From germline, CDR1 is SEHNR and CDR2 FQNEAQ (reference sequence). CDR3 coding DNA: TGTTCCAGCAGCTTAGCGCAGCAGCGGGAGTTACTCGGGGAGCTGTTTTTT. Translating it yields CSSSLAQQRELLGELFF.

V is TRBV28 and J is TRBJ2-5; 12 bases fit TRBD2. From germline, CDR1 is MDHEN and CDR2 SYDVKM. CDR3 length: 18 amino acids. With 8 bases clipped from V and 4 bases from J, the junction kept 17 bases outside the gene matches. CDR3 DNA sequence: TGTGCCAGCGAAGGGACAGGGTCTAGCGGGAGGGCCAGAGAGACCCAGTACTTC. Protein: CASEGTGSSGRARETQYF.

The chain has TRBV28 and TRBJ2-2, with 8 positions matching TRBD2. Germline V gives CDR1 MDHEN, CDR2 SYDVKM. This CDR3 has 17 amino acids. The J segment lost 7 bases and the V segment lost 5 bases, leaving 15 bases of the junction unmatched. The chain's CDR3 is CASSATSGRKGGGELFF. In DNA form, the CDR3 reads TGTGCCAGCAGTGCTACTAGCGGACGCAAAGGTGGCGGGGAGCTGTTTTTT.

The rearrangement joins TRBV16 to TRBJ1-4, with 8 nucleotides matching TRBD1. Germline CDR1 reads KGHSY; CDR2 reads FQNENV. V was pared by 4 bases and J by 7 bases, with 8 bases of the junction left unmatched. This CDR3 region has 15 residues. The chain's CDR3 is CASSPTHRGAEKLFF. In DNA form, the CDR3 reads TGTGCCAGCAGCCCGACTCACAGGGGGGCTGAAAAACTGTTTTTT. Full variable domain (missing parts from reference TRBV16 and TRBJ1-4): GEEVAQTPKHLVRGEGQKAKLYCAPIKGHSYVFWYQQVLKNEFKFLISFQNENVFDETGMPKERFSAKCLPNSPCSLEIQATKLEDSAVYFCASSPTHRGAEKLFFGSGTQLSVL.

This clone appeared a single time. The chain carries TRBV5-4 and TRBJ2-1; 10 bases align to TRBD2. CDR1 is SGHNT and CDR2 is YYREEE in the germline V gene (reference sequence). This CDR3 has 16 amino acids. V lost 0 bases and J lost 6; bases outside the gene matches: 6. Written as DNA, the CDR3 is TGTGCCAGCAGCTTGGCAGCGGGAGGGGAACCCAATGAGCAGTTCTTC. Protein product: CASSLAAGGEPNEQFF.

This chain uses TRBV5-6 with TRBJ2-7; 9 positions match TRBD2. J was trimmed by 7 bases and V by 3 bases; bases with no gene match: 14. The germline V gene encodes CDR1 SGHDT and CDR2 YYEEEE. This CDR3 region has 16 residues. CDR3 coding DNA: TGTGCCAGCAGCTGTGGGGGGCGGGAGGGCCAGGAAGAGCAGTACTTC. Amino acid sequence: CASSCGGREGQEEQYF.

The chain carries TRBV2 and TRBJ1-5; D remains ambiguous. The CDR3 extends over 16 amino acids. V shed 4 bases and J shed 7 bases, with 20 bases lying between them. Germline lookup yields CDR1 SNHLY and CDR2 FYNNEI. CDR3 in DNA: TGTGCCAGCAGTGTCTCCCCCCCGGAGGGAGGCCAGCCCCAGCATTTT. It codes for CASSVSPPEGGQPQHF.

This CDR3 is CAWTHGGERYEQYF. The CDR3, as DNA: TGTGCCTGGACTCATGGGGGGGAAAGGTACGAGCAGTACTTC. The chain joins TRBV30 to TRBJ2-7; 7 positions match TRBD2. CDR1 and CDR2 (germline): GTSNPN, SVGIG (reference sequence). The CDR3 totals 14 residues. The V gene end was trimmed by 4 bases and the J gene end by 4 bases; junction bases not matched to a gene: 10.

The table lists this clone with a few counts. The chain uses TRBV4-1 and TRBJ1-2; D not resolved. The CDR3 length is 15 residues. V gave up 1 base and J gave up 4 bases, with 13 bases separating them. CDR1 is MGHRA and CDR2 is YSYEKL in the germline V gene. CDR3 residues: CASSQVSPGSYGYTF. DNA for the CDR3: TGCGCCAGCAGCCAAGTATCCCCGGGAAGCTATGGCTACACCTTC.

In this sample, this clone turned up once. This sequence joins TRBV7-9 and TRBJ2-3; weak D call: TRBD1 (5 bases). Germline V lookup: CDR1 SEHNR, CDR2 FQNEAQ (reference sequence). CDR3 length: 14 amino acids. V lost 1 base and J lost 5, with 10 bases in between. The CDR3 DNA reads as TGTGCCAGCAGCTTAGTTTTAAGGGGAGATACGCAGTATTTT. This encodes CASSLVLRGDTQYF.